The 27 T cell receptor beta chains below all came from one sample that was sequenced in a study of blood T cells in healthy people across ages. Sample-barcoded 5' priming and a J-beta primer mix drove a second PCR of about 6 to 11 cycles. TCRdb re-derived calls from the 5' RACE reads in MiXCR, one entry per CDR3 protein. Of around 1,000,000 distinct CDR3 sequences listed, less than 25% are singletons. This sample was shared with a second study, whose subject was T cells of mothers and their children.

The sample comprised blood. The receptors stem from a girl aged 2 to 10 in good health.

This clonotype was seen only a few times. The chain combines TRBV28 with TRBJ1-6; D is undetermined. The CDR3 totals 16 residues. Germline CDR1 MDHEN, CDR2 SYDVKM. Trimming shortened V by 0 bases and J by 5 bases, and 11 bases separated the two germline ends. The CDR3 spells CASSLWTSPNNSPLHF. In DNA form, the CDR3 reads TGTGCCAGCAGTTTATGGACTTCCCCCAATAATTCACCCCTCCACTTT.

The DNA of the CDR3 is TGTGCCAGCAGCCCAAGCCCTTGGGTGGGACAGGGGGCCGATGAGCAGTTCTTC. This codes for CASSPSPWVGQGADEQFF. This rearrangement joins TRBV25-1 to TRBJ2-1; 12 nucleotides align to TRBD1. After removal of 6 bases from V and 8 bases from J, the junction contained 17 bases not matched to a gene. The CDR3 consists of 18 residues. Per the germline V gene, CDR1 is MGHDK and CDR2 is SYGVNS.

J is TRBJ2-1 and V is TRBV29-1; 9 positions agree with TRBD1. CDR1 is SQVTM and CDR2 is ANQGSEA in the germline V gene. This CDR3 is built from 18 residues. With 0 bases clipped from V and 1 base from J, the junction kept 10 bases outside the gene matches. The chain's CDR3 is CSVEDPGAGQGSYNEQFF. The CDR3 DNA sequence: TGCAGCGTTGAAGATCCCGGGGCTGGACAGGGGTCCTACAATGAGCAGTTCTTC.

The rearrangement uses TRBV11-2 and TRBJ2-7; no clear D. The CDR3 totals 13 residues. Per germline, CDR1 SGHAT and CDR2 FQNNGV. V was shortened by 2 bases and J by 5 bases, with 10 bases between the two germline ends. This CDR3 reads CASSLRPLDEQYF. The CDR3 coding sequence is TGTGCCAGCAGCTTAAGACCGTTAGACGAGCAGTACTTC.

This clonotype was detected a few times. This rearrangement joins TRBV9 to TRBJ2-5; 9 positions match TRBD2. Unmatched junction bases numbered 6, after V lost 2 bases and J lost 4 bases. This CDR3 has 15 amino acids. Germline V gene data show CDR1 as SGDLS and CDR2 as YYNGEE. The CDR3 DNA sequence: TGTGCCAGCAGCGTTGTCGCGGGGGGGACAGAGACCCAGTACTTC. Its protein product is CASSVVAGGTETQYF.

This clonotype was picked up a small number of times. At one end the junction does not follow the germline gene, possibly because of a read error. The gene calls are TRBV29-1 and TRBJ2-5; TRBD2 might be the D (5 bases). The CDR3 has 13 amino acids. Germline V gives CDR1 SQVTM, CDR2 ANQGSEA. The CDR3 nucleotides are TGCAGCGTTGTAACTAGATTCCAAGAGGCCCAGTACTTC. This sequence encodes CSVVTRFQEAQYF.

In this sample, this clonotype turned up a few times. This sequence joins TRBV24-1 and TRBJ1-2; TRBD1 is a possible D gene (5 bases). V was pared by 4 bases and J by 7 bases, with 21 bases between. This CDR3 has 16 amino acids. Germline-derived CDR1 and CDR2 are KGHDR and SFDVKD. In DNA, the CDR3 is TGTGCCACCAGTGAGCCGGGACCCCAGAGGAGAGCTGGCTACACCTTC. Its protein is CATSEPGPQRRAGYTF.

The chain recombines TRBV29-1 with TRBJ1-2; 7 bases line up with TRBD1. CDR3 length: 14 residues. CDR1 is SQVTM and CDR2 is ANQGSEA in the germline V gene. Losses at the gene ends were 4 bases for V and 4 bases for J; bases not matched to a gene: 9. In DNA, the CDR3 is TGCAGCGTTGCCGAGGGGGCGTCCGGCTATGGCTACACCTTC. It translates to CSVAEGASGYGYTF. Using reference TRBV29-1 and TRBJ1-2 for the parts outside the CDR3, the full variable domain is SAVISQKPSRDICQRGTSLTIQCQVDSQVTMMFWYRQQPGQSLTLIATANQGSEATYESGFVIDKFPISRPNLTFSTLTVSNMSPEDSSIYLCSVAEGASGYGYTFGSGTRLTVV.

This clonotype was detected ten times or more. V and J are TRBV7-9 and TRBJ2-7; no definite D call. This CDR3 has 12 amino acids. Trimming cost V 1 base and J 2 bases, with 3 bases left between them. Germline V gene sequence: CDR1 SEHNR, CDR2 FQNEAQ (reference sequence). CDR3 loop: CASSLGAYEQYF. The CDR3 region has the DNA TGTGCCAGCAGCTTAGGGGCCTACGAGCAGTACTTC.

This clonotype was detected once. V gene TRBV7-9 combines with J gene TRBJ2-7; D unresolved. The CDR3 covers 16 residues. V lost 5 bases, J lost 3 bases, and 20 bases lay in between. From germline, CDR1 is SEHNR and CDR2 FQNEAQ (reference sequence). CDR3 amino acids: CASSDVPAPGNYEQYF. The DNA of the CDR3 is TGTGCCAGCAGCGATGTCCCGGCACCTGGAAACTACGAGCAGTACTTC.

The V and J genes are TRBV4-3 and TRBJ2-7; 7 bases map to TRBD1. Per germline, CDR1 LGHNA and CDR2 YSLEER. Trimming removed 0 bases from V and 1 base from J; junction bases left unmatched: 6. This CDR3 is built from 16 residues. CDR3 protein: CASSQELGQFSYEQYF. Written as DNA, the CDR3 is TGCGCCAGCAGCCAAGAGCTGGGACAGTTTTCCTACGAGCAGTACTTC.

This clonotype has a count of ten or more. This chain links TRBV29-1 with TRBJ2-5; possibly TRBD1 for D (7 bases). Trimming took off 7 bases at V and 1 base at J, with 16 bases between the two ends. The CDR3 spans 14 residues. Germline loops: CDR1 SQVTM, CDR2 ANQGSEA. The CDR3 DNA is TGCAGCGCCGCGGGACAGAAGAGCCAAGAGACCCAGTACTTC. Translation gives CSAAGQKSQETQYF.

The chain employs TRBV28 and TRBJ1-2; D call uncertain. The CDR3 sequence is 14 residues long. V shed 2 bases and J shed 4 bases, with 11 bases lying between them. Per germline, CDR1 MDHEN and CDR2 SYDVKM. CDR3 nucleotides: TGTGCCAGCAGTTTAATCTGGTCTTTCTATGGCTACACCTTC. Translation: CASSLIWSFYGYTF.

This chain uses TRBV6-1 with TRBJ2-7; tentatively, D is TRBD2 (5 bases). Germline V gene lookup returns CDR1 MNHNS and CDR2 SASEGT. The ends were cut back, 1 base at V and 3 bases at J, with 7 bases in the middle. CDR3 length: 13 residues. The CDR3 region has the DNA TGTGCCAGCAGTGAAGGGGAGTTCTACGAGCAGTACTTC. Its translation is CASSEGEFYEQYF.

In its sample, this clonotype was seen a few times. This sequence joins TRBV4-2 and TRBJ2-6; no clear D gene. Deletions cut 4 bases from V and 2 bases from J, with 15 bases between. The germline CDR1 and CDR2 sequences are LGHNA and YNFKEQ. This CDR3 region has 17 residues. The CDR3 nucleotides are TGTGCCAGCAGCCCCCGAACAGCGTCGGCTGGGGCCAACGTCCTGACTTTC. Amino acids: CASSPRTASAGANVLTF.

V usage is TRBV5-6 and J usage is TRBJ1-3; no firm D call. The ends were cut back, 7 bases at V and 0 bases at J, with 14 bases in the middle. CDR1 and CDR2 from the germline V gene are SGHDT and YYEEEE. This CDR3 is built from 15 residues. The CDR3 nucleotides read TGTGCCAGCGCCGTACGACCGGTCTCTGGAAACACCATATATTTT. As protein: CASAVRPVSGNTIYF.

The chain is built from TRBV5-1 and TRBJ2-3, with TRBD2 matching 10 bases. Trimming took 4 bases from V and 6 from J; bases not matched to a gene: 5. CDR3 length: 14 amino acids. Germline CDR1 reads SGHRS; CDR2 reads YFSETQ. CDR3 sequence reads: CASSPLAGDDTQYF. The CDR3 DNA reads as TGCGCCAGCAGCCCCCTAGCGGGGGATGATACGCAGTATTTT.

This sequence joins TRBV4-2 and TRBJ2-7; D is undetermined. In germline, CDR1 is LGHNA, CDR2 YNFKEQ. The CDR3 sequence is 17 residues long. V lost 1 base, J lost 1 base, and 17 bases lay in between. The CDR3 nucleotides are TGTGCCAGCAGCCAAGTTCCGGCTAGGGTAACTTCCTACGAGCAGTACTTC. Encoded protein: CASSQVPARVTSYEQYF.

The V gene is TRBV12-3 or TRBV12-4, the J gene TRBJ1-2, with TRBD1 as a possible D gene (6 bases). This CDR3 spans 15 amino acids. Trimming took 5 bases from V and 4 from J, leaving 17 bases between them. CDR3 nucleotide sequence: TGTGCCAGCAGTCTTAAGCGGGGGGCCTCCTATGGCTACACCTTC. Its translation: CASSLKRGASYGYTF.

A few counts support this clonotype. The V call is TRBV20-1, the J call TRBJ1-2; TRBD1 agrees at 8 bases. Looked up from germline, CDR1 is DFQATT and CDR2 is SNEGSKA (reference sequence). Germline trimming cut 5 bases from V and 10 bases from J; bases unmatched to any gene: 12. The CDR3 is 13 residues long. DNA for the CDR3: TGCAGTGCTCCCCAGGGGGCCTTACGGGACTACACCTTC. This encodes CSAPQGALRDYTF.

This chain uses TRBV12-3 or TRBV12-4 with TRBJ2-5; possible D gene TRBD2, 5 bases. The J call may be in error: the DNA end matches TRBJ2-7 better. The CDR3 has 13 residues. CDR3 DNA sequence: TGTGCCAGCAGTTTTCAACGGGGCTACGAGCAGTACTTC. Amino acid sequence: CASSFQRGYEQYF.

This sequence joins TRBV4-1 and TRBJ2-5; 9 bases match TRBD2. The end of the DNA is better explained by TRBJ2-1, so the J call may be wrong. This CDR3 is 13 amino acids long. CDR1 is MGHRA, CDR2 YSYEKL, per germline. CDR3 in amino acids: CASGTSTYNEQFF. In DNA, the CDR3 is TGCGCCAGTGGGACTAGCACGTACAATGAGCAGTTCTTC.

This clonotype was counted only a few times. This chain joins TRBV6-1 and TRBJ2-1; D is unresolved. The germline V and J ends were trimmed by 6 bases and 5 bases, with 11 bases remaining between them. Looked up from germline, CDR1 is MNHNS and CDR2 is SASEGT. The CDR3 extends over 13 amino acids. Here the CDR3 DNA reads TGTGCCAGCAGAATGACCCCTCACAATGAGCAGTTCTTC. This sequence encodes CASRMTPHNEQFF.

The chain joins TRBV7-3 to TRBJ1-6, with 7 bases fitting TRBD1. The CDR3 runs 12 residues. With V trimmed by 2 bases and J by 16 bases, 5 bases remained unmatched. The germline CDR1 and CDR2 sequences are SGHTA and FQGTGA. CDR3 sequence: CASSLEGQALHF. In DNA form, the CDR3 reads TGTGCCAGCAGCTTAGAAGGACAGGCTCTCCACTTT.

About this clonotype: The CDR3 carries no conserved terminal phenylalanine or tryptophan, so it likely arises from a read error. This chain uses TRBV28 with TRBJ1-2; no definite D call. The CDR3 spans 12 residues. CDR1 MDHEN and CDR2 SYDVKM come from the germline V gene. The V and J ends lost 3 bases and 4 bases respectively, with 6 bases between them. The CDR3 loop reads CASSFSLYGYTL. In DNA, the CDR3 is TGTGCCAGCAGTTTCTCTCTCTATGGCTACACCCTC.

CDR3 nucleotide sequence: TGCGCCAGCAGGACAGCCGGGACCCTCTATGGCTACACCTTC. Amino acids: CASRTAGTLYGYTF. The V and J genes are TRBV4-1 and TRBJ1-2, with TRBD1 as a possible D gene (5 bases). The CDR3 has 14 residues. V dropped 6 bases and J dropped 4 bases, with 15 bases sitting between them. Germline V gene data show CDR1 as MGHRA and CDR2 as YSYEKL.

This clonotype appeared a few times. The chain combines TRBV7-2 with TRBJ2-1; TRBD2 might be the D (6 bases). V lost 6 bases and J lost 0, with 15 bases in between. Germline V lookup: CDR1 SGHTA, CDR2 FQGNSA. The length of the CDR3 is 16 residues. CDR3 sequence reads: CASRLLAASSYNEQFF. The DNA of the CDR3 is TGTGCCAGCAGGTTACTAGCAGCAAGCTCCTACAATGAGCAGTTCTTC.